This record concerns one T cell receptor beta chain sequence. Its matching antigen is unknown. This sample is drawn from a study of cytomegalovirus exposure and HLA in healthy donors. Findings and caveats of the study: Later on, analysis showed that most CMV-associated TCR beta chains appeared to be HLA-restricted. Sequencing depth across donors, presence/absence analyses assumed, was roughly uniform.

The J segment lost 7 bases and the V segment lost 3 bases, leaving 6 bases of the junction unmatched. The CDR3 covers 14 residues. The germline V gene has CDR1 SGHDN and CDR2 FVKESK. The study ran its PCR with 60 Vbeta and 13 Jbeta primers. Assay used: immunoSEQ multiplex PCR; TCRdb lists only in-frame clones, some missing. The data contain 150,000 to 200,000 clones, roughly four fifths of them singletons. The sequencing input was PBMCs. This TCR was sampled from a woman in her thirties in good health and CMV-seropositive. The chain employs TRBV14 and TRBJ2-5, with TRBD1 matching over 9 bases. CDR3 in DNA: TGTGCCAGCAGCCAGGACAGGGGCTCTGGGACCCAGTACTTC. This encodes CASSQDRGSGTQYF. The full variable domain, rest sourced from reference TRBV14 and TRBJ2-5, is EAGVTQFPSHSVIEKGQTVTLRCDPISGHDNLYWYRRVMGKEIKFLLHFVKESKQDESGMPNNRFLAERTGGTYSTLKVQPAELEDSGVYFCASSQDRGSGTQYFGPGTRLLVL.